The 13 T cell receptor beta chains given below trace back to one sample, sequenced in a study of shared clonotypes between healthy human individuals. TCRdb keeps only in-frame clones here, not all; method: immunoSEQ multiplex PCR. This table holds 300,000 to 400,000 clones, roughly 70% found once. Sequencing used memory CD4+ T cells sorted from blood. Subset specified: CD45RA-negative fraction. The receptors come from a man under 40 in good health.

This sequence joins TRBV5-1 and TRBJ1-4, with 7 bases fitting TRBD1. The CDR3 has 17 residues. Germline loops: CDR1 SGHRS, CDR2 YFSETQ. The J segment lost 0 bases and the V segment lost 4 bases, leaving 9 bases of the junction unmatched. The CDR3 here is CASSPWTGSATNEKLFF. The CDR3 DNA follows: TGCGCCAGCAGCCCCTGGACAGGTTCCGCAACTAATGAAAAACTGTTTTTT.

The rearrangement joins TRBV5-4 to TRBJ2-7, with a weak D call TRBD2 (6 bases). The CDR3 is 15 amino acids. Deletions cut 0 bases from V and 2 bases from J, with 12 bases between. Germline CDR1 and CDR2: SGHNT and YYREEE (reference sequence). The CDR3 nucleotides read TGTGCCAGCAGCTTGGACCCAGGAGGGACCTACGAGCAGTACTTC. It is translated as CASSLDPGGTYEQYF.

The V gene is TRBV7-8, the J gene TRBJ2-7; 8 bases map to TRBD2. Trimming removed 3 bases from V and 7 bases from J; junction bases left unmatched: 11. Germline V gene lookup returns CDR1 SGHVS and CDR2 FQNEAQ. The CDR3 runs 15 residues. The CDR3, as DNA: TGTGCCAGCAGCTTGTTAATCCGGGAGGGCCGAGAGCAGTACTTC. Translation gives CASSLLIREGREQYF.

The chain uses TRBV7-6 and TRBJ1-1; a possible D gene is TRBD1 (5 bases). Trimming took off 1 base at V and 1 base at J, with 16 bases between the two ends. The CDR3 consists of 17 residues. Germline-derived CDR1 and CDR2 are SGHVS and FNYEAQ. CDR3 DNA: TGTGCCAGCAGCTTAGGGGCGCCGGGGGTTCGGAACACTGAAGCTTTCTTT. It specifies CASSLGAPGVRNTEAFF.

The chain is built from TRBV7-2 and TRBJ1-4; 7 bases are shared with TRBD1. Germline CDR1 SGHTA, CDR2 FQGNSA. V was clipped by 3 bases and J by 7 bases; unmatched bases: 2. This CDR3 is built from 13 residues. The CDR3 DNA is TGTGCCAGCAGCTTTGACAGGGTTGAAAAACTGTTTTTT. This sequence encodes CASSFDRVEKLFF.

The V call is TRBV4-1, the J call TRBJ2-5; the match to TRBD1 covers 9 bases. This CDR3 is built from 18 residues. Germline CDR1 is MGHRA and CDR2 is YSYEKL. Trimming removed 0 bases from V and 3 bases from J; junction bases left unmatched: 11. In nucleotides, the CDR3 is TGCGCCAGCAGCCAAGATCCCGCCGGGACAGGGAGTAAAGAGACCCAGTACTTC. It translates to CASSQDPAGTGSKETQYF.

In its sample, this clone was seen once. The chain joins TRBV29-1 to TRBJ2-3; unclear D gene. Germline V gene sequence: CDR1 SQVTM, CDR2 ANQGSEA. This CDR3 comprises 14 residues. Deletions cut 3 bases from V and 2 bases from J, with 12 bases between. The CDR3 loop is CSVELNTFTDTQYF. CDR3 in DNA: TGCAGCGTTGAGTTGAATACCTTCACAGATACGCAGTATTTT.

The chain couples TRBV7-2 to TRBJ2-4; TRBD2 might be the D (5 bases). V lost 2 bases to trimming and J lost 2 bases, with 7 bases between them. Germline V gene lookup returns CDR1 SGHTA and CDR2 FQGNSA. The CDR3 is 14 residues long. The CDR3 here is CASSLSGPKNIQYF. In DNA form, the CDR3 reads TGTGCCAGCAGCTTAAGCGGTCCCAAAAACATTCAGTACTTC.

The chain has TRBV5-5 and TRBJ2-3, with 13 bases lining up with TRBD2. Germline V gives CDR1 SGHKS, CDR2 YYEKEE (reference sequence). This CDR3 has 16 amino acids. V was pared by 3 bases and J by 2 bases, with 3 bases of the junction left unmatched. DNA of the CDR3: TGTGCCAGCAGCTCAGGACTAGCGGGAGTCACAGATACGCAGTATTTT. Residues: CASSSGLAGVTDTQYF.

This chain uses TRBV7-9 with TRBJ1-6; TRBD1 aligns across 11 bases. Looked up from germline, CDR1 is SEHNR and CDR2 is FQNEAQ (reference sequence). This CDR3 comprises 18 residues. Trimming at V came to 5 bases and at J to 11 bases, leaving 17 bases not matched to a gene. The CDR3 protein is CASSPPGQGVLRSTPLHF. The CDR3 DNA follows: TGTGCCAGCAGCCCTCCGGGACAGGGGGTTCTCAGATCGACACCCCTCCACTTT.

J is TRBJ2-5 and V is TRBV2, with 11 bases that match TRBD2. CDR3 length: 16 residues. Germline V CDR1 and CDR2: SNHLY, FYNNEI. The junction had 12 bases not matched to a gene; V was cut back by 7 bases and J by 5 bases. CDR3 bases: TGTGCCAGCAACTCCCTGACTAGCGGGATTGGCGAGACCCAGTACTTC. As protein: CASNSLTSGIGETQYF.

V is TRBV25-1 and J is TRBJ2-5, with a tentative D call TRBD1 (5 bases). The germline V and J ends were trimmed by 8 bases and 10 bases, with 17 bases remaining between them. This CDR3 is 12 amino acids long. CDR1 is MGHDK, CDR2 SYGVNS, per germline. The CDR3 bases are TGTGCCAGCGCTTCACAGGTTGTCGGCCAGTACTTC. Translated, it gives CASASQVVGQYF.

The genes are TRBV5-8 and TRBJ1-2; no clear D. Germline CDR1 and CDR2: SGHTS and YDEGEE. The CDR3 spans 15 residues. Trimming removed 0 bases at V and 2 bases at J, with 11 bases between. The CDR3: CASSLAGLRNYGYTF. DNA of the CDR3: TGTGCCAGCAGCTTGGCAGGACTGCGAAACTATGGCTACACCTTC.